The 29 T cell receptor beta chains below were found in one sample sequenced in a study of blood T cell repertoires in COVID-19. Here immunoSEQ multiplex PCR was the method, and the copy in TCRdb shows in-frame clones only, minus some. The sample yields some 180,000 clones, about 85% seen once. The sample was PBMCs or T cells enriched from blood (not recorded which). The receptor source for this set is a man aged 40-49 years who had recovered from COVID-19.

In DNA, the CDR3 is TGTGCCAGCAGGACAGGGGAGACCGGGGAGCTGTTTTTT. It is translated as CASRTGETGELFF. This sequence joins TRBV6-4 and TRBJ2-2, with 8 bases aligning to TRBD1. The CDR3 runs 13 residues. V lost 6 bases to trimming and J lost 5 bases; unmatched junction nucleotides: 2. Germline V CDR1 and CDR2: MRHNA, SNTAGT.

CDR3 amino acids: CASSEYRGQGTNEQFF. The CDR3 DNA reads TGCGCCAGCAGTGAGTATCGGGGACAGGGGACCAATGAGCAGTTCTTC. The chain joins TRBV10-2 to TRBJ2-1, with 10 bases matching TRBD1. The V gene's germline CDR1 is WSHSY and CDR2 SAAADI. Trimming removed 1 base from V and 6 bases from J; junction bases left unmatched: 6. This CDR3 is 16 amino acids long.

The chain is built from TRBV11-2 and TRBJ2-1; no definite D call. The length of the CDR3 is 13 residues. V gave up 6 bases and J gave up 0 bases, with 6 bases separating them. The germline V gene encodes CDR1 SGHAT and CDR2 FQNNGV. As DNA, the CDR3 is TGTGCCAGCAGACCTACCTCCTACAATGAGCAGTTCTTC. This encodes CASRPTSYNEQFF.

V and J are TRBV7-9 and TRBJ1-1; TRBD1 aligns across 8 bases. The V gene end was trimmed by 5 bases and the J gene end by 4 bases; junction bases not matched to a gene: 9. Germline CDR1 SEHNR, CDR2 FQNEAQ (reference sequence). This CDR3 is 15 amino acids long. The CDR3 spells CASSPMGQVATEAFF. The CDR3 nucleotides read TGTGCCAGCAGCCCGATGGGACAGGTGGCCACTGAAGCTTTCTTT. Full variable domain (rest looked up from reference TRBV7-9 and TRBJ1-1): DTGVSQNPRHKITKRGQNVTFRCDPISEHNRLYWYRQTLGQGPEFLTYFQNEAQLEKSRLLSDRFSAERPKGSFSTLEIQRTEQGDSAMYLCASSPMGQVATEAFFGQGTRLTVV.

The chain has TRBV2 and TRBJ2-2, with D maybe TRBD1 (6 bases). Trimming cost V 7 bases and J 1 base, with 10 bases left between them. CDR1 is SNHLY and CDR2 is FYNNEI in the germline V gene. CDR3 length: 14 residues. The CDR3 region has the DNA TGTGCCAGCAACGGACAGAAGAACACCGGGGAGCTGTTTTTT. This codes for CASNGQKNTGELFF.

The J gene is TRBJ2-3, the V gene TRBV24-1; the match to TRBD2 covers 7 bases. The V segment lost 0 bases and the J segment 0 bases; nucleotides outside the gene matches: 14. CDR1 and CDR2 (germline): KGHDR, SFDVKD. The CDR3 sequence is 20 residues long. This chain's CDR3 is CATSDLSAGVTSPSTDTQYF. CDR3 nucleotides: TGTGCCACCAGTGATTTGAGCGCGGGTGTGACTAGCCCTAGCACAGATACGCAGTATTTT.

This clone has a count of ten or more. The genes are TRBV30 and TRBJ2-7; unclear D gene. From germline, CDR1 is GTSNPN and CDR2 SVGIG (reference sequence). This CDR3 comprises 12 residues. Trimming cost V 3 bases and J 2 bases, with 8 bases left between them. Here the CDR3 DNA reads TGTGCCTGGAGCGTGAGCCCCTACGAGCAGTACTTC. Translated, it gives CAWSVSPYEQYF.

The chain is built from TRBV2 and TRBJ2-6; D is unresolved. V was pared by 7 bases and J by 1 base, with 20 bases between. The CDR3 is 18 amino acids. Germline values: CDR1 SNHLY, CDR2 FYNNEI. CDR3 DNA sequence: TGTGCCAGCACCACGCTAGGTTTTACCCGTTCTGGGGCCAACGTCCTGACTTTC. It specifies CASTTLGFTRSGANVLTF.

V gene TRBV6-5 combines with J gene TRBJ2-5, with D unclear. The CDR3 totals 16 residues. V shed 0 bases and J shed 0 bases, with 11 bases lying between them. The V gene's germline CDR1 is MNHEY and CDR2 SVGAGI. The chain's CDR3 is CASSYSRSRNQETQYF. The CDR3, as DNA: TGTGCCAGCAGTTACTCGAGGTCAAGAAACCAAGAGACCCAGTACTTC.

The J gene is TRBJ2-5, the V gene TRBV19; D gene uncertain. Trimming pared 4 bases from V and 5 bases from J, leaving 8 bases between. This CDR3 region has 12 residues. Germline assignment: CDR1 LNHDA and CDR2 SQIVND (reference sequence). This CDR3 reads CASSNHYETQYF. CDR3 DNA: TGTGCCAGTAGTAACCACTACGAGACCCAGTACTTC.

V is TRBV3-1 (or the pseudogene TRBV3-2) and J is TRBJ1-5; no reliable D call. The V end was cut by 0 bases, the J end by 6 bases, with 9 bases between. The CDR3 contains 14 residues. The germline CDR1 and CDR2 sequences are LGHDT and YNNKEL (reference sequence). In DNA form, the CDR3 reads TGTGCCAGCAGCCAAGACCTTAATCCTCAGCCCCAGCATTTT. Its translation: CASSQDLNPQPQHF.

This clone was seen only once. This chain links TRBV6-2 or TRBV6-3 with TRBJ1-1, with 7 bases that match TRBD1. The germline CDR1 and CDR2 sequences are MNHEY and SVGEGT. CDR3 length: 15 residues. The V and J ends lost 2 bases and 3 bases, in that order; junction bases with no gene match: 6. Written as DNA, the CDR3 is TGTGCCAGCAGTTACCTAGGACAGGAGTACACTGAAGCTTTCTTT. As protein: CASSYLGQEYTEAFF.

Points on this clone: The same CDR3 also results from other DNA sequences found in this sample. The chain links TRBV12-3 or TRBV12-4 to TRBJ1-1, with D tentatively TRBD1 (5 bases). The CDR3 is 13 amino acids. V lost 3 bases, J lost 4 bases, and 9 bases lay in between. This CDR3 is CASSLAGGTEAFF. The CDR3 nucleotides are TGTGCCAGCAGTTTGGCGGGGGGCACTGAAGCTTTCTTT.

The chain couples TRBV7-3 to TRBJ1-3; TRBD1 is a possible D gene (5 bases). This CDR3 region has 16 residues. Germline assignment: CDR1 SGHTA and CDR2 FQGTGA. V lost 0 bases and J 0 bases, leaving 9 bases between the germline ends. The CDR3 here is CASSLTGPSSGNTIYF. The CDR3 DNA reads TGTGCCAGCAGCTTAACGGGGCCGAGCTCTGGAAACACCATATATTTT.

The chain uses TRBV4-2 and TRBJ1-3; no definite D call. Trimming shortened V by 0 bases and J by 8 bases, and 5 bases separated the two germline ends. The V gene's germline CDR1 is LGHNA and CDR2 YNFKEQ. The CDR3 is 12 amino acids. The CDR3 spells CASSQDLDTIYF. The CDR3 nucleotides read TGTGCCAGCAGCCAAGATCTAGACACCATATATTTT.

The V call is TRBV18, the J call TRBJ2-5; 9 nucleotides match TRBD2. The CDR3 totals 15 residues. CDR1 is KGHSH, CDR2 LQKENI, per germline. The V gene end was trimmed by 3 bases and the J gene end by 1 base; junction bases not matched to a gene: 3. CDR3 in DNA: TGTGCCAGCTCACCTCGACTAGCGGCCCAAGAGACCCAGTACTTC. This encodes CASSPRLAAQETQYF.

The CDR3: CAISEGGETQYF. The CDR3 DNA reads TGTGCCATCAGCGAGGGAGGCGAGACCCAGTACTTC. The genes are TRBV10-3 and TRBJ2-5; maybe TRBD2 (6 bases). The V gene lost 6 bases and the J gene lost 5 bases, with 10 bases spanning the gap. This CDR3 comprises 12 residues. Germline V gene lookup returns CDR1 ENHRY and CDR2 SYGVKD.

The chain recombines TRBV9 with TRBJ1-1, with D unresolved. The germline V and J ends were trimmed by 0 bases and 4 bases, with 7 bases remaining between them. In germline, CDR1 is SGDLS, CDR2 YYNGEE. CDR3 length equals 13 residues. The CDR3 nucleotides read TGTGCCAGCAGCGTAGGGTACGGCACTGAAGCTTTCTTT. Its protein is CASSVGYGTEAFF.

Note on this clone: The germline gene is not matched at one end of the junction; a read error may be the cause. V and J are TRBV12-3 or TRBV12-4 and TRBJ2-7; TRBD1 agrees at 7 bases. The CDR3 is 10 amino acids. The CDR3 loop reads CASSLRGLHF. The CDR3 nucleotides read TGTGCCAGCAGTTTAAGGGGGCTCCACTTC.

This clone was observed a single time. CDR3 nucleotide sequence: TGCGCCAGCACCTCGACAGGGGGTACTGAAGCTTTCTTT. Its protein is CASTSTGGTEAFF. This sequence joins TRBV5-1 and TRBJ1-1; 9 bases agree with TRBD1. Per germline, CDR1 SGHRS and CDR2 YFSETQ. The CDR3 contains 13 residues. J lost 5 bases, V lost 6 bases, and 5 bases had no gene match.

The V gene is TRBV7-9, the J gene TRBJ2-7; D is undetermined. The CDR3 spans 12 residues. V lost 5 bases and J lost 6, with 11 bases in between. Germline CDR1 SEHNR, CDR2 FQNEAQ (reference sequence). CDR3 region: CASSTAYSEQYF. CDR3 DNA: TGTGCCAGCAGCACCGCCTATTCCGAGCAGTACTTC.

The CDR3 reads CASSSQDRLLSGNTIYF. CDR3 DNA sequence: TGTGCCAGCAGCTCACAGGACAGATTACTCTCTGGAAACACCATATATTTT. The rearrangement links TRBV11-2 to TRBJ1-3; D perhaps matches TRBD1 (6 bases). Germline-derived CDR1 and CDR2 are SGHAT and FQNNGV. This CDR3 region has 17 residues. V gave up 4 bases and J gave up 0 bases, with 16 bases separating them.

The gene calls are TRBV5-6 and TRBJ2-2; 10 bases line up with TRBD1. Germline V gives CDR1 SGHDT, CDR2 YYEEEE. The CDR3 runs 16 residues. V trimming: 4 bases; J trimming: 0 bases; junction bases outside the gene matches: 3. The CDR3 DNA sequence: TGTGCCAGCAGCATCGGACAGGGGGCGAACACCGGGGAGCTGTTTTTT. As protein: CASSIGQGANTGELFF.

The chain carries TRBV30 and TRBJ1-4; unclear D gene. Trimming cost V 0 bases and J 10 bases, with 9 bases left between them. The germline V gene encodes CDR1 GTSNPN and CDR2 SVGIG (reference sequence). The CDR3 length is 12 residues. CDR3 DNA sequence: TGTGCCTGGAGTGTTAGTTACGGAAAACTGTTTTTT. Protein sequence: CAWSVSYGKLFF.

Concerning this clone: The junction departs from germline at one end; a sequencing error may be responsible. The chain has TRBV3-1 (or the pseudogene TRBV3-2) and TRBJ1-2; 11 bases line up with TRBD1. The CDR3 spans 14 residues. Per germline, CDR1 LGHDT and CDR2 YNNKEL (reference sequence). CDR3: CASSQEGQGAKFFF. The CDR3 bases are TGTGCCAGCAGCCAGGAAGGACAGGGGGCGAAGTTTTTTTTC.

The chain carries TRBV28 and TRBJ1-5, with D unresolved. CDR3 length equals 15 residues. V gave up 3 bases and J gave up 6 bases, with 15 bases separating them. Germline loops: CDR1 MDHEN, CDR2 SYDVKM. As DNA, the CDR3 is TGTGCCAGCAGTTTTTCCCAGGCCCGTAGTCAGCCCCAGCATTTT. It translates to CASSFSQARSQPQHF.

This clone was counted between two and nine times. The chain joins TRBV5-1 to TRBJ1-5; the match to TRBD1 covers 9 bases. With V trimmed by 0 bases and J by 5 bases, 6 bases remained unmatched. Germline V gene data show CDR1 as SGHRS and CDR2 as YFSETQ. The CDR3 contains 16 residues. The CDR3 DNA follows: TGCGCCAGCAGCTTGGGAGGAACAGGGGGCGATCAGCCCCAGCATTTT. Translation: CASSLGGTGGDQPQHF.

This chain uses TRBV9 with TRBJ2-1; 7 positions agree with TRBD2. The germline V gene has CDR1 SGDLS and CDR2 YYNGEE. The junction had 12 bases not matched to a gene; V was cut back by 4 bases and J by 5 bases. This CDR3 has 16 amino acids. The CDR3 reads CASSPGGASGNNEQFF. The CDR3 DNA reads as TGTGCCAGCAGCCCTGGAGGGGCTAGCGGAAACAATGAGCAGTTCTTC.

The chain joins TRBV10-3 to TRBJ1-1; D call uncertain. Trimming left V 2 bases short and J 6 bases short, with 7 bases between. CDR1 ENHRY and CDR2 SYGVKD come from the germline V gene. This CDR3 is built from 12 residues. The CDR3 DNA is TGTGCCATCAGTGAGCTAGCCTCTGAAGCTTTCTTT. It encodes CAISELASEAFF.